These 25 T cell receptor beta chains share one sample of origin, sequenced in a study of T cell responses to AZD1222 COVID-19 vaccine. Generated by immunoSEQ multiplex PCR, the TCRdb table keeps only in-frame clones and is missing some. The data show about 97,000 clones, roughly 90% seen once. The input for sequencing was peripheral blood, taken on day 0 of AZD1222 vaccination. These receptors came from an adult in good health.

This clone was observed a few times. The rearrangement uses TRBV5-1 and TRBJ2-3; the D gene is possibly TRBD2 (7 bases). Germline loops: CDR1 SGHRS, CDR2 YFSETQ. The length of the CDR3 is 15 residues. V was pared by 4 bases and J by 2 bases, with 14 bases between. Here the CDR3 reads CASSPMAGATDTQYF. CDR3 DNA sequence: TGCGCCAGCAGCCCGATGGCGGGGGCCACAGATACGCAGTATTTT. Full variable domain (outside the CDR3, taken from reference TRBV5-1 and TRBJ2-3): KAGVTQTPRYLIKTRGQQVTLSCSPISGHRSVSWYQQTPGQGLQFLFEYFSETQRNKGNFPGRFSGRQFSNSRSEMNVSTLELGDSALYLCASSPMAGATDTQYFGPGTRLTVL.

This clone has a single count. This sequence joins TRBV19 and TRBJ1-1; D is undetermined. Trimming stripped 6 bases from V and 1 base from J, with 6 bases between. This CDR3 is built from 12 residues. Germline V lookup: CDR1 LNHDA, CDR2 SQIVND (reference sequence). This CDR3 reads CASRDGNTEAFF. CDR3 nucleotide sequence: TGTGCCAGTAGAGATGGGAACACTGAAGCTTTCTTT.

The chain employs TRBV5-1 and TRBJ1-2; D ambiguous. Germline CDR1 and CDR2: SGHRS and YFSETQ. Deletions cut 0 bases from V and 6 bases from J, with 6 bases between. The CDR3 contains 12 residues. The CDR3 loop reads CASSLGGDGYTF. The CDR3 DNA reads TGCGCCAGCAGCTTGGGGGGAGATGGCTACACCTTC. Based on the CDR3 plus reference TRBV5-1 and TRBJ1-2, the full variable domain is KAGVTQTPRYLIKTRGQQVTLSCSPISGHRSVSWYQQTPGQGLQFLFEYFSETQRNKGNFPGRFSGRQFSNSRSEMNVSTLELGDSALYLCASSLGGDGYTFGSGTRLTVV.

The CDR3 DNA follows: TGTGCCAGCAGTGTTAGCGGGACTCAAGAGACCCAGTACTTC. This codes for CASSVSGTQETQYF. The gene calls are TRBV25-1 and TRBJ2-5, with 8 positions matching TRBD2. CDR3 length equals 14 residues. Looked up from germline, CDR1 is MGHDK and CDR2 is SYGVNS. The V and J ends lost 4 bases and 2 bases, in that order; junction bases with no gene match: 3.

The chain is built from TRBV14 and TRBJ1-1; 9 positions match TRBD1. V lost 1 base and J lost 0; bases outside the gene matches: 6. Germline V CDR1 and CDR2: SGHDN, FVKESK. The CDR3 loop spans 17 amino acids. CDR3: CASSQGYRGLLNTEAFF. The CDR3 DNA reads TGTGCCAGCAGCCAAGGCTACAGGGGGCTTTTGAACACTGAAGCTTTCTTT.

CDR3 sequence reads: CASSLVQGAGELFF. The CDR3 region has the DNA TGTGCCAGCAGCTTAGTGCAGGGGGCCGGGGAGCTGTTTTTT. The V and J genes are TRBV11-2 and TRBJ2-2; 7 bases are shared with TRBD1. CDR1 and CDR2 from the germline V gene are SGHAT and FQNNGV. Germline trimming cut 1 base from V and 6 bases from J; bases unmatched to any gene: 2. The CDR3 length is 14 residues.

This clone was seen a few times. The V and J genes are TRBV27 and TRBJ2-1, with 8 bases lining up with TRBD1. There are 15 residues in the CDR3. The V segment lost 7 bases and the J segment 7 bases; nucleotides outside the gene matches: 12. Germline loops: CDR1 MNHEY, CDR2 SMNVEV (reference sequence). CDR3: CASNTDRVGPNEQFF. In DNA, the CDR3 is TGTGCCAGCAACACGGACAGGGTAGGTCCGAATGAGCAGTTCTTC.

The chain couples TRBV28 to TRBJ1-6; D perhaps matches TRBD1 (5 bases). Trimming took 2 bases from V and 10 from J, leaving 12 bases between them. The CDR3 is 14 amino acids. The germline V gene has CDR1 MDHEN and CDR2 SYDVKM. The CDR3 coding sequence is TGTGCCAGCAGTTTACCGCAGGGTGGGTCACCCCTCCACTTT. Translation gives CASSLPQGGSPLHF.

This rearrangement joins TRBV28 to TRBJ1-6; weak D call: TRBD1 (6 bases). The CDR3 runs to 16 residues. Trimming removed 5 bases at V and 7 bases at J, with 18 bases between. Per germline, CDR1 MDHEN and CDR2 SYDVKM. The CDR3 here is CASSETLGALNSPLHF. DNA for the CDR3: TGTGCCAGCAGTGAAACCCTGGGGGCACTCAATTCACCCCTCCACTTT.

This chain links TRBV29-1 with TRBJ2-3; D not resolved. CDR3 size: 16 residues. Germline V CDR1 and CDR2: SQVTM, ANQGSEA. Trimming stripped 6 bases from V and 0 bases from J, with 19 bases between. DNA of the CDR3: TGCAGCGTAGATCTGGACGGACCGTGGAGCACAGATACGCAGTATTTT. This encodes CSVDLDGPWSTDTQYF.

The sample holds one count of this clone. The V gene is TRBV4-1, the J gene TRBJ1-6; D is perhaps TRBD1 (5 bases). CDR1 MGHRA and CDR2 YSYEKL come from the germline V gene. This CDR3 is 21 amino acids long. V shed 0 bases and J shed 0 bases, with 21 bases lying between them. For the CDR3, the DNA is TGCGCCAGCAGCCAAGAAAGAAGCGGGGGACCCCTTAGCTCCTATAATTCACCCCTCCACTTT. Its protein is CASSQERSGGPLSSYNSPLHF.

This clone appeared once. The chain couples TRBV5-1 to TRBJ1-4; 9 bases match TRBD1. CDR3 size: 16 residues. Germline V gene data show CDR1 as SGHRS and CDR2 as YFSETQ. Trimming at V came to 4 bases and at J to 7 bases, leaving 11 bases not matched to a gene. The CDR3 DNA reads TGCGCCAGCAGCACCGGGACAGGGCAGGAGGGTGAAAAACTGTTTTTT. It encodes CASSTGTGQEGEKLFF.

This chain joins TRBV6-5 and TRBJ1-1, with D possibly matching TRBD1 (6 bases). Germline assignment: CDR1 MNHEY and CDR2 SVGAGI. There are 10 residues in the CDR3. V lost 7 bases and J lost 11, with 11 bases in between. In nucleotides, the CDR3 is TGTGCCAGCATTTCAGGGGACGCTTTCTTT. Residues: CASISGDAFF.

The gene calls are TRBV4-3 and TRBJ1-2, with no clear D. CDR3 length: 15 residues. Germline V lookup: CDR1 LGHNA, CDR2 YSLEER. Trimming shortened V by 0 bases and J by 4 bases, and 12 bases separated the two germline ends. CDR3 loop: CASSQDQTTAYGYTF. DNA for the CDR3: TGCGCCAGCAGCCAAGATCAGACCACGGCCTATGGCTACACCTTC.

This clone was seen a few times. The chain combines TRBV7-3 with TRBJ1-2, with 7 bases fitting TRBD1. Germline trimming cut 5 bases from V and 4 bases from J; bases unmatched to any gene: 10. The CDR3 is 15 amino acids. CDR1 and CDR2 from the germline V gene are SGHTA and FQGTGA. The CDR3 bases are TGTGCCAGCAGCCCTTTTCCGGGACAGTCCTATGGCTACACCTTC. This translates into CASSPFPGQSYGYTF.

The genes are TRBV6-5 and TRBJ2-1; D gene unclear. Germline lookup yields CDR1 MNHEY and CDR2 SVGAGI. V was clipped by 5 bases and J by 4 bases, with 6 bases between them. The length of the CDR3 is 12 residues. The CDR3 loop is CASSTGYNEQFF. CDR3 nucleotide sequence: TGTGCCAGCAGTACTGGATACAATGAGCAGTTCTTC.

CDR3 sequence: CSARVYNEQFF. CDR3 bases: TGCAGTGCTAGAGTTTACAATGAGCAGTTCTTC. The rearrangement uses TRBV20-1 and TRBJ2-1, with D hard to call. Trimming stripped 1 base from V and 4 bases from J, with 2 bases between. This CDR3 region has 11 residues. Germline V CDR1 and CDR2: DFQATT, SNEGSKA (reference sequence).

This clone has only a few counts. The CDR3 DNA follows: TGTGCCAGCTCACTAGGGCAGGGTAACACTGAAGCTTTCTTT. Encoded protein: CASSLGQGNTEAFF. This chain connects TRBV18 to TRBJ1-1, with D possibly being TRBD1 (5 bases). This CDR3 contains 14 residues. Per the germline V gene, CDR1 is KGHSH and CDR2 is LQKENI. V shed 4 bases and J shed 2 bases, with 11 bases lying between them.

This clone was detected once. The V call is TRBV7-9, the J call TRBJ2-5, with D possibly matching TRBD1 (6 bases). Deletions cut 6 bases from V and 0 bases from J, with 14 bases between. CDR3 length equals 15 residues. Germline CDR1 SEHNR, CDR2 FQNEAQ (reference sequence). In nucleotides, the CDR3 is TGTGCCAGCAGTCGTCCGGGACACGACCAAGAGACCCAGTACTTC. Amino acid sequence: CASSRPGHDQETQYF.

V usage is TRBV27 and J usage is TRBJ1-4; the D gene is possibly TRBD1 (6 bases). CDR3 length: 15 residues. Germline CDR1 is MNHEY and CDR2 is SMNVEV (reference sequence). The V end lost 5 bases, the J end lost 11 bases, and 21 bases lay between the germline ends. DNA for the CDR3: TGTGCCAGCAGTCCTACACCGGGACAATGGGAGAAACTGTTTTTT. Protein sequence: CASSPTPGQWEKLFF.

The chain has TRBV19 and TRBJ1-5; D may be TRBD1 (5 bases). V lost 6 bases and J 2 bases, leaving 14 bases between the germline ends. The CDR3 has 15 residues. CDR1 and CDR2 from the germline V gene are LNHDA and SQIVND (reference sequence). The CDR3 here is CASRGGEGRNQPQHF. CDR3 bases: TGTGCCAGTAGGGGGGGTGAGGGTCGCAATCAGCCCCAGCATTTT.

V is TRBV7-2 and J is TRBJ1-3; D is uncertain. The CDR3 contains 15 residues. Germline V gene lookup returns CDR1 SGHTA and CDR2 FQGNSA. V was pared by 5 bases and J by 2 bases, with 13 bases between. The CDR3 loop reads CASSLTRTAGNTIYF. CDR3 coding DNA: TGTGCCAGCAGCCTAACTCGGACGGCTGGAAACACCATATATTTT.

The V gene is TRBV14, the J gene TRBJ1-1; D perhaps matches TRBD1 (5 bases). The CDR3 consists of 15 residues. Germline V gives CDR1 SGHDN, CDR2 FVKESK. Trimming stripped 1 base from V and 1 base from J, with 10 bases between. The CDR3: CASSQGSDRNTEAFF. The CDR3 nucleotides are TGTGCCAGCAGCCAAGGATCAGACAGGAACACTGAAGCTTTCTTT.

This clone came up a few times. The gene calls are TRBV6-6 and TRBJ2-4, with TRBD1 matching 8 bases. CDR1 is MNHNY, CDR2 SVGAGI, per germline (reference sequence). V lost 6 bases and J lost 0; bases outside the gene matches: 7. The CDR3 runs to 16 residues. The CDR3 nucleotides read TGTGCCAGCAGCCTAGGACAGGGTAGAGCCAAAAACATTCAGTACTTC. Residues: CASSLGQGRAKNIQYF.

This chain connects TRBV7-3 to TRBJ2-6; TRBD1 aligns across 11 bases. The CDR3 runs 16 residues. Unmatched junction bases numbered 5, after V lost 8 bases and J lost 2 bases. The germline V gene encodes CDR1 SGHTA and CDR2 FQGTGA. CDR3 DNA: TGTGCCAGCTCCGGGACAGGGGGTACTGGGGCCAACGTCCTGACTTTC. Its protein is CASSGTGGTGANVLTF.